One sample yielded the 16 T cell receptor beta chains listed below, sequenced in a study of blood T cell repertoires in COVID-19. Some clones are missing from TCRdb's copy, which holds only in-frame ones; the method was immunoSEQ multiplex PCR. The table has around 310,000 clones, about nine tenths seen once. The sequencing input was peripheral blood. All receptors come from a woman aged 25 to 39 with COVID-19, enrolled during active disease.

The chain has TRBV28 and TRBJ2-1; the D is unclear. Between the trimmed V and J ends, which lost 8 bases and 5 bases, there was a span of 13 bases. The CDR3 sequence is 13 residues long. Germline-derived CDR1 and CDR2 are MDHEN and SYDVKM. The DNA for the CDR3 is TGTGCCAGCTCTTCGCGGAATGACAATGAGCAGTTCTTC. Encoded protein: CASSSRNDNEQFF.

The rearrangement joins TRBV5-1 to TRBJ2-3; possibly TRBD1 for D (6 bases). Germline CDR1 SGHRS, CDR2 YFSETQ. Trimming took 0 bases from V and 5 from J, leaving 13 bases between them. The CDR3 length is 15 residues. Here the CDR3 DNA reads TGCGCCAGCAGCTTGGGTGTGGACAGAAGAGATACGCAGTATTTT. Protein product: CASSLGVDRRDTQYF.

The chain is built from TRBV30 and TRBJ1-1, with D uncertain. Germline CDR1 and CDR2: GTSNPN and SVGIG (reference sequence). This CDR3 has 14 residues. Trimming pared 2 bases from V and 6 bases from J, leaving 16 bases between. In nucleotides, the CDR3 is TGTGCCTGGAGTACTCCACCTGGACTGGCTGAAGCTTTCTTT. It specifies CAWSTPPGLAEAFF.

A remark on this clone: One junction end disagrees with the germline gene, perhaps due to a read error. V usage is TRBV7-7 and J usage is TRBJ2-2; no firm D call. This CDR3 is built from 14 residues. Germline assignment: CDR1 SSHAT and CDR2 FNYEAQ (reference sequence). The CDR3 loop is CASSLEPGGGELFF. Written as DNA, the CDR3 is TGTGCTAGCAGCTTAGAACCGGGTGGCGGGGAGCTGTTTTTT.

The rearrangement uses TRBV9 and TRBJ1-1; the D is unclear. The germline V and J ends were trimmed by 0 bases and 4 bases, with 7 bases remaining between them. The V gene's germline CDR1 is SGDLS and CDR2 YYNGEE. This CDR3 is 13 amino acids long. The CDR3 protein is CASSVGISTEAFF. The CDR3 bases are TGTGCCAGCAGCGTAGGAATCAGCACTGAAGCTTTCTTT.

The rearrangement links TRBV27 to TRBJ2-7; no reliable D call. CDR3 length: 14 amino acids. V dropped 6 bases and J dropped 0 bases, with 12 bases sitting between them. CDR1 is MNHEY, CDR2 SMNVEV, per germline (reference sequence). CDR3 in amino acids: CASSPWWSSYEQYF. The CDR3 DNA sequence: TGTGCCAGCAGCCCATGGTGGAGCTCCTACGAGCAGTACTTC.

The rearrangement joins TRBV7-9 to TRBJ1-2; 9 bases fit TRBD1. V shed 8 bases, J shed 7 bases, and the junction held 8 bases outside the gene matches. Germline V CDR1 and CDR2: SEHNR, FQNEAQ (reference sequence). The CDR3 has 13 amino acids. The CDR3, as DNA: TGTGCCAGCTCGGAACAGGGGGCGCTTGGCTACACCTTC. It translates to CASSEQGALGYTF.

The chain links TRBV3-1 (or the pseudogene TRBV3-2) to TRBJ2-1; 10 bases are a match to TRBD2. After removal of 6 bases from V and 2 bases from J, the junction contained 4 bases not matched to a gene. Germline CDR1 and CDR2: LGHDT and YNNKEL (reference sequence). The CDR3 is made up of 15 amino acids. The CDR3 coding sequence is TGTGCCAGCAGACGTGGACTAGCGGCCTACAATGAGCAGTTCTTC. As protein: CASRRGLAAYNEQFF.

DNA for the CDR3: TGTGCCAGCAGCTTAGGCAGGGGACGCTATGTGACTGGCTACACCTTC. Protein sequence: CASSLGRGRYVTGYTF. The V and J genes are TRBV7-9 and TRBJ1-2; a weak D match, TRBD1 (6 bases). There are 16 residues in the CDR3. V gave up 1 base and J gave up 7 bases, with 19 bases separating them. Germline lookup yields CDR1 SEHNR and CDR2 FQNEAQ (reference sequence).

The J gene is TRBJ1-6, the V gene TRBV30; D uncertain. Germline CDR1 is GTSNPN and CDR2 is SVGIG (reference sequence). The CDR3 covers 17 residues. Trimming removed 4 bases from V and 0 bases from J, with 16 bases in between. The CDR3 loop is CAWIGFSGSSYNSPLHF. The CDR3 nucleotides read TGTGCCTGGATCGGGTTCTCGGGGAGCTCCTATAATTCACCCCTCCACTTT.

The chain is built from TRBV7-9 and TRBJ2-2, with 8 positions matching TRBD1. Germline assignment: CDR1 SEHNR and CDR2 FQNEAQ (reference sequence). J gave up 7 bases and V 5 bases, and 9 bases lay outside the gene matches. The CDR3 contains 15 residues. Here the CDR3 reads CASSARRQGIGELFF. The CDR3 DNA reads TGTGCCAGCAGCGCGCGGCGACAGGGGATCGGGGAGCTGTTTTTT. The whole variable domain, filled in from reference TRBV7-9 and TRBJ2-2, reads DTGVSQNPRHKITKRGQNVTFRCDPISEHNRLYWYRQTLGQGPEFLTYFQNEAQLEKSRLLSDRFSAERPKGSFSTLEIQRTEQGDSAMYLCASSARRQGIGELFFGEGSRLTVL.

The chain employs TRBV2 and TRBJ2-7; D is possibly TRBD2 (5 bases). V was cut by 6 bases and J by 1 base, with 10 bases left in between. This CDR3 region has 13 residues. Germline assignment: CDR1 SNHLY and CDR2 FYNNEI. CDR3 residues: CASRVDSSYEQYF. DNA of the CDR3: TGTGCCAGCAGGGTGGACTCTTCCTACGAGCAGTACTTC.

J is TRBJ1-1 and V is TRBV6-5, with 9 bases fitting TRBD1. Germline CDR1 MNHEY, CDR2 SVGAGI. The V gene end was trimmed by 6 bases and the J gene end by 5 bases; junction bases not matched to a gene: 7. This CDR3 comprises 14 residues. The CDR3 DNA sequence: TGTGCCAGCAGGCTACAGGGGGCTGGAACTGAAGCTTTCTTT. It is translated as CASRLQGAGTEAFF.

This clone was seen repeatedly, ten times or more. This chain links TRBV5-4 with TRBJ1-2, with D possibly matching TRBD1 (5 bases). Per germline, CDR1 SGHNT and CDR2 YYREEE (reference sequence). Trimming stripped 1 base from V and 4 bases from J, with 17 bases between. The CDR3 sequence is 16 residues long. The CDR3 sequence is CASSLWGSPDVYGYTF. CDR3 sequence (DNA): TGTGCCAGCAGCTTGTGGGGCAGCCCCGATGTCTATGGCTACACCTTC. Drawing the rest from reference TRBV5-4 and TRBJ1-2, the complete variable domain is ETGVTQSPTHLIKTRGQQVTLRCSSQSGHNTVSWYQQALGQGPQFIFQYYREEENGRGNFPPRFSGLQFPNYSSELNVNALELDDSALYLCASSLWGSPDVYGYTFGSGTRLTVV.

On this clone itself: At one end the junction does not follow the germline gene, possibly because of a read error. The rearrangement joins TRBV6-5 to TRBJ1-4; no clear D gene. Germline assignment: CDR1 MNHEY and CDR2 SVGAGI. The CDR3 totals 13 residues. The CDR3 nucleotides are TGCGCCAGCACCTTCCTAACTAATGAAAAACTGTTTTTT. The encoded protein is CASTFLTNEKLFF.

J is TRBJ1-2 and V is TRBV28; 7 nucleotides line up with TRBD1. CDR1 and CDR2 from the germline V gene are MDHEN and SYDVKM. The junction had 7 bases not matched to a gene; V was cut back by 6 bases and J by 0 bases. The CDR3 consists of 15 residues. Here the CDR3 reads CASSPTGDSNYGYTF. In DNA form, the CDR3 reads TGTGCCAGCAGCCCAACAGGGGATTCTAACTATGGCTACACCTTC.